This T cell receptor (beta chain) was documented in a study of T cell responses to AZD1222 COVID-19 vaccine. Germline loops: CDR1 MDHEN, CDR2 SYDVKM. The CDR3 loop spans 15 amino acids. J was trimmed by 6 bases and V by 5 bases; bases with no gene match: 6. Note on this clone: Its cognate antigen is unknown.

Some clones are missing from TCRdb's copy, which holds only in-frame ones; the method was immunoSEQ multiplex PCR. The sample records some 84,000 clones, 75% to 90% being singletons. Study-wide findings and caveats: Across spike, vaccine-associated CD4 TCRs were found, dominant at 160-218 and 743-854.

This receptor was identified in an adult in good health. The chain is built from TRBV28 and TRBJ2-1; the match to TRBD2 covers 11 bases. The material was peripheral blood, obtained on day 0 of AZD1222 vaccination. The CDR3 here is CASSLLAGAFNEQFF. CDR3 coding DNA: TGTGCCAGCAGTCTACTAGCGGGAGCTTTCAATGAGCAGTTCTTC.